This T cell receptor beta chain is drawn from a study of neurological immune-mediated disorders. Study-wide findings and caveats: None of the CDR3 amino acid sequences of expanded clones recurred across subjects, suggesting private repertoires in all groups.

The CDR3 is 14 amino acids. Germline V gene lookup returns CDR1 SGDLS and CDR2 YYNGEE. Trimming shortened V by 3 bases and J by 0 bases, and 9 bases separated the two germline ends. The study built sorted libraries from around 940,000 CD4+ or CD8+ T cells. This clonotype showed up many times. Its antigen is as yet unknown. TCRdb called the 5' RACE reads again in MiXCR, with one record for every CDR3 protein. Among about 21,000 distinct CDR3 sequences listed, roughly 17% were seen once. The material sequenced was CD8+ T cells from blood. This chain links TRBV9 with TRBJ1-1; a weak D match, TRBD1 (5 bases). The clonotype was recovered from a woman aged 18-29 years with multiple sclerosis. This chain's CDR3 is CASSGGTVNTEAFF. The CDR3 nucleotides read TGTGCCAGCAGCGGGGGGACGGTGAACACTGAAGCTTTCTTT.